This paragraph reports one T cell receptor beta chain. These data are taken from a study of blood T cell repertoires in COVID-19. Overall study: PBMCs, B-cell-depleted T cells, or T cells provided the cDNA or gDNA that made up the material.

The CDR3 sequence is 14 residues long. Germline values: CDR1 GTSNPN, CDR2 SVGIG (reference sequence). V lost 2 bases to trimming and J lost 5 bases, with 16 bases between them. TCRdb's table, derived via immunoSEQ multiplex PCR, lists solely in-frame clones and lacks some. Counted here are 100,000 or so clones, 70% to 90% occurring once; the ten biggest clones make up roughly 2.6%. The TCR originated in a woman between 45 and 60 years old who had recovered from COVID-19. Sample: PBMCs or T cells enriched from blood (not recorded which). The V and J genes are TRBV30 and TRBJ2-7, with D possibly matching TRBD2 (6 bases). The CDR3 coding sequence is TGTGCCTGGAGTCCTCGCGGAGGGGCGGACGAGCAGTACTTC. It is translated as CAWSPRGGADEQYF.